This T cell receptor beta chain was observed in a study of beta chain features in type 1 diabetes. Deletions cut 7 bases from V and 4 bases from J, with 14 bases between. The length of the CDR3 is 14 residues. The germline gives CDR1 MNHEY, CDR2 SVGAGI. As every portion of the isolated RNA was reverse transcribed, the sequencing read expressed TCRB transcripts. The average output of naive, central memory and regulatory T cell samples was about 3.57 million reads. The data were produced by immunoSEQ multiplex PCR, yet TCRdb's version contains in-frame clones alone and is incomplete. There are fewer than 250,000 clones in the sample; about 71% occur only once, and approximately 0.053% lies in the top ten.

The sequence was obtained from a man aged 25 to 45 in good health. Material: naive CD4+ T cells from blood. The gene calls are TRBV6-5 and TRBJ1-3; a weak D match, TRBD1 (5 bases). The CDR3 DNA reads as TGTGCCAGCACCGATCGGACAAGGGGAAACACCATATATTTT. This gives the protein CASTDRTRGNTIYF.